Described below is a single TCR beta chain sequence and its context. The length of the CDR3 is 14 residues. CDR1 SGHDT and CDR2 YYEEEE come from the germline V gene. Trimming removed 3 bases from V and 4 bases from J; junction bases left unmatched: 4. The data were obtained in a study of technical replicates of blood from a few donors. Some clones are missing from TCRdb's copy, which holds only in-frame ones; the method was immunoSEQ multiplex PCR. The sample has 95,000 or so clones, 95% seen once. This chain connects TRBV5-6 to TRBJ2-5, with 9 bases that match TRBD1. The receptor's source is a human donor in good health. Sample: T cells isolated from PBMCs. CDR3 DNA sequence: TGTGCCAGCAGCTCCCGGGACAGGGTAGAGACCCAGTACTTC. It encodes CASSSRDRVETQYF.